This T cell receptor beta chain was recorded in a study of T cells in women clearing cervical HPV infection. Overall study results and limits: Cases carried less TRBV6-7 than controls: about 0.1% versus 0.15%.

Notes on this clone: No antigen is known for it. The read ends 3 residues early relative to the CDR3; the germline J gene fills the gap.

This CDR3 region has 12 residues. V was pared by 6 bases and J by 4 bases, with 7 bases between. Here immunoSEQ multiplex PCR was the method, and the copy in TCRdb shows in-frame clones only, minus some. The sample has roughly 13,000 clones. Material: blood buffy coat. The chain is built from TRBV12-3 or TRBV12-4 and TRBJ1-3; possible D gene TRBD1, 5 bases. This clonotype was sampled from a woman between 18 and 69 years old with a cervical HPV16 infection that either progressed to CIN3+ or cleared (not recorded which). The CDR3 loop reads CASREGGNTIYF. The CDR3 bases that were read are TGTGCCAGCAGAGAGGGGGGAAACACC.